Given below is one T cell receptor (beta chain) in context. Its specific antigen is unknown. Base qualities are not recorded, but no much larger clone differs from it by a single base. From the cysteine up to the phenylalanine, the CDR3 has a length of 11 residues. Here the CDR3 DNA is all that survives: 33 bases in frame from base 1. The treatment or condition label, read with the paper, signifies: live attenuated yellow fever vaccine strain. PBMCs were isolated from peripheral blood using a standard Ficoll-Paque protocol. Dynabeads CD4 and CD8 positive selection kits were used to isolate CD4 and CD8 T-cell fractions. TriZol was used to extract RNA from bulk PBMCs, from CD4 and CD8 fractions, and from dextramer-positive and dextramer-negative fractions. TCRdb records Illumina NovaSeq 6000 as the sequencer. TCR cDNA was synthesized by 5'RACE template switching, which introduced a universal primer site and unique molecular identifiers. cDNA synthesis was primed from both the TCR alpha and TCR beta constant segments. Libraries were amplified in two PCR steps, with sample barcodes and sequencing adapters added in the second step. Sequencing of libraries was performed on Illumina HiSeq 2500 (2x100 bp) or NovaSeq (2x150 bp). As for the original processing: MIGEC handled demultiplexing of reads and collapsing into UMI consensus sequences, while MiXCR performed V(D)J alignment. Vaccine-responding clonotypes were identified with edgeR using replicate PBMC samples, with FDR below 0.01 and a log2 fold change above 5 up to day 15 being required. Bulk clonotypes were assigned CD4 or CD8 identity according to which sequenced CD4 or CD8 repertoire held them at higher abundance. In-frame beta chains were kept once TCRdb had trimmed the public reads at Q25 with fastp and called clones with MiXCR. Each entry merges the rows of one CDR3 protein and shows their most common DNA and genes. The V and J calls and clone size are TCRdb's, not the authors'. This sample has approximately 330,000 distinct CDR3 sequences in its table, and around 12% of those were observed once. In total, the top ten clones hold 2.5% to 3.5% of the sample.

These data belong to a study of T cells after yellow fever vaccination (dated by TCRdb to between 2018 and 2021). About the full investigation: The SMART-Seq v4 Ultra Low Input RNA kit was used to prepare libraries from fractions with low cell numbers. To follow T-cell clones before and after both primary and booster YFV17D yellow fever vaccination, bulk TCR alpha and beta repertoires underwent longitudinal sequencing. The cohort comprised two healthy male donors, one aged 18 to 30 and one aged 30 to 40 years. Blood was drawn at multiple timepoints before and after primary and secondary immunization, with bulk PBMC replicates and cell subsets isolated.

What the research found in general, with its limitations: Computational filtering was needed because FACS-sorted repertoires could contain abundant contaminating clonotypes from the bulk population. The secondary T-cell response was found to be weaker but faster than the primary response, with a peak reached on day 5 rather than on day 15. A small share of clonotypes occurred in both CD4 and CD8 compartments, likely arising from convergent recombination. After the booster, most clones that had expanded after primary vaccination were detected again (approximately 97% of CD4 and under 90% of CD8), suggesting broad maintenance of memory. Because only two donors were included in the study, the extent to which the findings can be generalized is limited.

This specimen was CD4+ T cells sorted from PBMCs, taken 15 days after the yellow fever booster vaccination. The TCR originated in a man between 18 and 29 years old who received the YFV17D yellow fever vaccine. The V and J segments used are TRBV3-2 and TRBJ1-2. TRBV3-2 has pseudogene status. CDR3 sequence: CAVPQNYGYTF. DNA sequence: TGTGCCGTTCCTCAGAACTATGGCTACACCTTC.